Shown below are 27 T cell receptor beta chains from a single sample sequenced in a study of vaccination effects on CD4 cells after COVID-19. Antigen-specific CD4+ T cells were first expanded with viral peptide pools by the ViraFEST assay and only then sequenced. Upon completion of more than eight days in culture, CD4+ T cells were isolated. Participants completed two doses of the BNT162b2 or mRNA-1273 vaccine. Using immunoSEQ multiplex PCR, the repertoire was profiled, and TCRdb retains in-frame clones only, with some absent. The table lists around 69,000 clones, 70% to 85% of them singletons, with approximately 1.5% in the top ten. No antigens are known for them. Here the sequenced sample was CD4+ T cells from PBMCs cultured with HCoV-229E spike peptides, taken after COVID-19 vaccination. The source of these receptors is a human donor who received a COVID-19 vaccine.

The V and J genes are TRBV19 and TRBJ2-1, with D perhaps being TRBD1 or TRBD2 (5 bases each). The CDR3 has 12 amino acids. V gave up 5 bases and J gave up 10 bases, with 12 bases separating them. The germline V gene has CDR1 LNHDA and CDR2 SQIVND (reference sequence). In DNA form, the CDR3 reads TGTGCCAGTAGTCCCCGTAGGGACGAGCAGTTCTTC. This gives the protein CASSPRRDEQFF.

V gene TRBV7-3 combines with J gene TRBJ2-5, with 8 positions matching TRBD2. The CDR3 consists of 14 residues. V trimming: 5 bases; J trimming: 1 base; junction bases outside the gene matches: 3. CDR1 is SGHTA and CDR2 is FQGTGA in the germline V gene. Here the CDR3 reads CASSKAGAQETQYF. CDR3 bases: TGTGCCAGCAGCAAAGCGGGGGCCCAAGAGACCCAGTACTTC.

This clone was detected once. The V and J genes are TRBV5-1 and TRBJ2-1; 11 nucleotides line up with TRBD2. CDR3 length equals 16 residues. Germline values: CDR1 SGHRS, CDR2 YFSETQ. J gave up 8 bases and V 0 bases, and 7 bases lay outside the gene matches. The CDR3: CASSLVPSGGRDEQFF. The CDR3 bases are TGCGCCAGCAGCTTGGTCCCTAGCGGGGGGCGGGATGAGCAGTTCTTC. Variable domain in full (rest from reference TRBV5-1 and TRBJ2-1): KAGVTQTPRYLIKTRGQQVTLSCSPISGHRSVSWYQQTPGQGLQFLFEYFSETQRNKGNFPGRFSGRQFSNSRSEMNVSTLELGDSALYLCASSLVPSGGRDEQFFGPGTRLTVL.

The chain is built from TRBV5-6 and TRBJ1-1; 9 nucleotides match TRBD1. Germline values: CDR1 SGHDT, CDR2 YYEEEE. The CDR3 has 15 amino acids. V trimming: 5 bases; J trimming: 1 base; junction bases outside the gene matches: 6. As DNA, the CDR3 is TGTGCCAGCAGTTGGGGGGGACAGGGGAACACTGAAGCTTTCTTT. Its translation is CASSWGGQGNTEAFF. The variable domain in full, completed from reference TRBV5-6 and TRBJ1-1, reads DAGVTQSPTHLIKTRGQQVTLRCSPKSGHDTVSWYQQALGQGPQFIFQYYEEEERQRGNFPDRFSGHQFPNYSSELNVNALLLGDSALYLCASSWGGQGNTEAFFGQGTRLTVV.

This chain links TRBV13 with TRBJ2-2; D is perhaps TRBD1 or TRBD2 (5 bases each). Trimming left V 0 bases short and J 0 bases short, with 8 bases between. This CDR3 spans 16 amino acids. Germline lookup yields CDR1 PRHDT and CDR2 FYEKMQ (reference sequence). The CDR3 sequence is CASSLGWGTNTGELFF. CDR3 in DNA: TGTGCCAGCAGCTTAGGTTGGGGGACGAACACCGGGGAGCTGTTTTTT.

The CDR3 sequence is CASSLVLVGSTDTQYF. Written as DNA, the CDR3 is TGCGCCAGCAGCTTGGTCCTAGTGGGTAGCACAGATACGCAGTATTTT. This sequence joins TRBV5-1 and TRBJ2-3; D remains ambiguous. Trimming shortened V by 0 bases and J by 0 bases, and 11 bases separated the two germline ends. This CDR3 is 16 amino acids long. CDR1 and CDR2 (germline): SGHRS, YFSETQ.

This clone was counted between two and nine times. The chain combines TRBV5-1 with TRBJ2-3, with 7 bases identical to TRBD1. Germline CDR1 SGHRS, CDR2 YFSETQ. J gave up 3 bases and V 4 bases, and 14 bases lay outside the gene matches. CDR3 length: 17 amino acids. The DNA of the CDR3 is TGCGCCAGCAGCCTCGGAGGATTCACAGGGGCTACAGATACGCAGTATTTT. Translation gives CASSLGGFTGATDTQYF.

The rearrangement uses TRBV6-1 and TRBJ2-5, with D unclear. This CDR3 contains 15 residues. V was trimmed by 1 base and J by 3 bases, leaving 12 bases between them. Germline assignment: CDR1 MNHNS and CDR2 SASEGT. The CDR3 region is CASSEVWQRKETQYF. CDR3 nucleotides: TGTGCCAGCAGTGAAGTGTGGCAGAGAAAAGAGACCCAGTACTTC.

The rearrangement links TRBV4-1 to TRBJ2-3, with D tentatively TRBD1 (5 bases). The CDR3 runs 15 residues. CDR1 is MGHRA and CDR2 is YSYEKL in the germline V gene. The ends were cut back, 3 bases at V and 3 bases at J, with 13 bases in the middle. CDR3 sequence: CASSQLGVGTDTQYF. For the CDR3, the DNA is TGCGCCAGCAGCCAGCTAGGGGTCGGGACAGATACGCAGTATTTT.

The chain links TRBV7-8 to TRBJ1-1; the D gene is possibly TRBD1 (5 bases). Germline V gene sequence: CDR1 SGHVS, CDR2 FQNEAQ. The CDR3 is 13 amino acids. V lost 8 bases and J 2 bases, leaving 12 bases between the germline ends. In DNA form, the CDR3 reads TGTGCCAGCTTTATGGGGGTCAACACTGAAGCTTTCTTT. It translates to CASFMGVNTEAFF.

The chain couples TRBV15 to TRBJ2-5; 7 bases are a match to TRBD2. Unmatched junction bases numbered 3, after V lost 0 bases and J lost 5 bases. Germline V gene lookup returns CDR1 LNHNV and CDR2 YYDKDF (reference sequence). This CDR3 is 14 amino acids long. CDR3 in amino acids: CATSRDGRVETQYF. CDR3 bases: TGTGCCACCAGCAGAGATGGGAGGGTGGAGACCCAGTACTTC.

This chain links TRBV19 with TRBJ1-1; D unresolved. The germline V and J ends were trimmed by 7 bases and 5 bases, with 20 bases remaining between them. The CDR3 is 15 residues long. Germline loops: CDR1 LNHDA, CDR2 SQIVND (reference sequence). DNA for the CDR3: TGTGCCAGTATTTACAAGCCAGGCTGGGGAACTGAAGCTTTCTTT. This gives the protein CASIYKPGWGTEAFF. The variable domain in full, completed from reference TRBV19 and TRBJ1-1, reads DGGITQSPKYLFRKEGQNVTLSCEQNLNHDAMYWYRQDPGQGLRLIYYSQIVNDFQKGDIAEGYSVSREKKESFPLTVTSAQKNPTAFYLCASIYKPGWGTEAFFGQGTRLTVV.

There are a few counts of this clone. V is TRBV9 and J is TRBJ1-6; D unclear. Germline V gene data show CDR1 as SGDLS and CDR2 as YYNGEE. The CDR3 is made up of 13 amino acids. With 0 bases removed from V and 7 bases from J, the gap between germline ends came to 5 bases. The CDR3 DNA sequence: TGTGCCAGCAGCGTAGGAGGGAATTCACCCCTCCACTTT. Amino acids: CASSVGGNSPLHF.

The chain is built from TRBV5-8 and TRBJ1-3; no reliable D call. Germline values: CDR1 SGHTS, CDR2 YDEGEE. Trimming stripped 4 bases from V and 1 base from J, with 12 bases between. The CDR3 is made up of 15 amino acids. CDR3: CASSRHGSSGNTIYF. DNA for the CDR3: TGTGCCAGCAGCCGGCACGGGTCTTCTGGAAACACCATATATTTT.

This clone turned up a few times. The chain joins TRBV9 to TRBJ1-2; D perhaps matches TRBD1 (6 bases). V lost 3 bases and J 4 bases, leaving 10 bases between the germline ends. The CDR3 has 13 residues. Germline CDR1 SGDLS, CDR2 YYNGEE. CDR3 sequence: CASSGQVPYGYTF. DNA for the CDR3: TGTGCCAGCAGCGGACAGGTTCCCTATGGCTACACCTTC.

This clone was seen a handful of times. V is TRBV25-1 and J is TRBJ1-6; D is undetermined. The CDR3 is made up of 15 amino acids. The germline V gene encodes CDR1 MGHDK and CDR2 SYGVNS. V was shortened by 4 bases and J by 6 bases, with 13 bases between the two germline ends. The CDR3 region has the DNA TGTGCCAGCAGTGTCTTTGCAGGAGTTAATTCACCCCTCCACTTT. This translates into CASSVFAGVNSPLHF.

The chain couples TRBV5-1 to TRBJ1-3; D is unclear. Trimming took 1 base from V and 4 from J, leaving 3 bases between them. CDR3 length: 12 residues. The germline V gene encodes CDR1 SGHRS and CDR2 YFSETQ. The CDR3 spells CASSLPGNTIYF. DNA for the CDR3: TGCGCCAGCAGCTTGCCCGGAAACACCATATATTTT.

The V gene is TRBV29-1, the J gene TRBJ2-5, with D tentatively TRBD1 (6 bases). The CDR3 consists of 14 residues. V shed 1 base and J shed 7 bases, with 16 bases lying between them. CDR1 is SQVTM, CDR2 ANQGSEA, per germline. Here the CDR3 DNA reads TGCAGCGTTGAAGTGGGGGCGGTCAGCGTGACCCAGTACTTC. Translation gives CSVEVGAVSVTQYF.

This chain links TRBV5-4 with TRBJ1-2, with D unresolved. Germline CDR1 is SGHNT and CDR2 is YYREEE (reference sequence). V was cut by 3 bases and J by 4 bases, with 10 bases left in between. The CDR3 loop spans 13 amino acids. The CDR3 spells CASSSRFFYGYTF. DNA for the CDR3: TGTGCCAGCAGCTCCCGGTTTTTCTATGGCTACACCTTC.

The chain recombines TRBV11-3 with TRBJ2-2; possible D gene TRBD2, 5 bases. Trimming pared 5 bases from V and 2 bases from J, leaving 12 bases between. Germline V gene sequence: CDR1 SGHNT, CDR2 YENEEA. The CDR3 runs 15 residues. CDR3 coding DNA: TGTGCCAGCAGCCGCGGAGGAGGAAACACCGGGGAGCTGTTTTTT. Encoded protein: CASSRGGGNTGELFF.

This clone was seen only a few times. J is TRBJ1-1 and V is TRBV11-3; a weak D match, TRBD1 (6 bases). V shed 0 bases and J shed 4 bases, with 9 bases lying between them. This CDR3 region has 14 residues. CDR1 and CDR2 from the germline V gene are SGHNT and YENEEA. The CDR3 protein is CASSLDPGATEAFF. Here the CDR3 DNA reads TGTGCCAGCAGCTTAGATCCAGGGGCCACTGAAGCTTTCTTT.

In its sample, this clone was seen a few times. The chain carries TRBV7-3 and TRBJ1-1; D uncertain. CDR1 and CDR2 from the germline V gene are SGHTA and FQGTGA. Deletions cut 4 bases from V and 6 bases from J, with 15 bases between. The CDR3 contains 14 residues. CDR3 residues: CASSSTSGGAEAFF. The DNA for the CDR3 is TGTGCCAGCAGCTCGACAAGCGGCGGCGCTGAAGCTTTCTTT. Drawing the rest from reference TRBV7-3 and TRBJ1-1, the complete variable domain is GAGVSQTPSNKVTEKGKYVELRCDPISGHTALYWYRQSLGQGPEFLIYFQGTGAADDSGLPNDRFFAVRPEGSVSTLKIQRTERGDSAVYLCASSSTSGGAEAFFGQGTRLTVV.

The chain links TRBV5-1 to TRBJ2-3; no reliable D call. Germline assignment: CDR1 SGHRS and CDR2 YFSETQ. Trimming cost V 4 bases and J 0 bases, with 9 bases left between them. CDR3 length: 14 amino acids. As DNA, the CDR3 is TGCGCCAGCAGCGCGGCATGGAGCACAGATACGCAGTATTTT. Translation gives CASSAAWSTDTQYF.

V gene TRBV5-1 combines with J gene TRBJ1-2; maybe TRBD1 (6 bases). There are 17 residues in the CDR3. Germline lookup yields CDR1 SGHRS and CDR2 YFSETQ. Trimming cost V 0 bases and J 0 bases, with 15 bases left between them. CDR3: CASSLARGGAANYGYTF. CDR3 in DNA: TGCGCCAGCAGCTTGGCGCGGGGGGGCGCCGCTAACTATGGCTACACCTTC.

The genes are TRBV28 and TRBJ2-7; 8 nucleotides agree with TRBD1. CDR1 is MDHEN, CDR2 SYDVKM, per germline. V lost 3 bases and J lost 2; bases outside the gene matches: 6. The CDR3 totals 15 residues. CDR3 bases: TGTGCCAGCAGTTTGGAAGGGACAGGTACCTACGAGCAGTACGTC. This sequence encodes CASSLEGTGTYEQYV.

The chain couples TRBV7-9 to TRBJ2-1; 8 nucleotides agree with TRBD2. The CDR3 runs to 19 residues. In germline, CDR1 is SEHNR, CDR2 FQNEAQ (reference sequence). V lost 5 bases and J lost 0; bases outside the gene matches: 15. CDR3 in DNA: TGTGCCAGCAGCCCGGGGGGGCCAATAACATTGAGCTCCTACAATGAGCAGTTCTTC. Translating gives CASSPGGPITLSSYNEQFF.

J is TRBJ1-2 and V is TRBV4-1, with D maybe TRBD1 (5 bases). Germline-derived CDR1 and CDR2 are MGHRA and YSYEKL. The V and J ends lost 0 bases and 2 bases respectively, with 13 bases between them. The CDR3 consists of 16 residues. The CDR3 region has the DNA TGCGCCAGCAGCCAAGATTGGCCAGGGATCAACTATGGCTACACCTTC. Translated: CASSQDWPGINYGYTF.